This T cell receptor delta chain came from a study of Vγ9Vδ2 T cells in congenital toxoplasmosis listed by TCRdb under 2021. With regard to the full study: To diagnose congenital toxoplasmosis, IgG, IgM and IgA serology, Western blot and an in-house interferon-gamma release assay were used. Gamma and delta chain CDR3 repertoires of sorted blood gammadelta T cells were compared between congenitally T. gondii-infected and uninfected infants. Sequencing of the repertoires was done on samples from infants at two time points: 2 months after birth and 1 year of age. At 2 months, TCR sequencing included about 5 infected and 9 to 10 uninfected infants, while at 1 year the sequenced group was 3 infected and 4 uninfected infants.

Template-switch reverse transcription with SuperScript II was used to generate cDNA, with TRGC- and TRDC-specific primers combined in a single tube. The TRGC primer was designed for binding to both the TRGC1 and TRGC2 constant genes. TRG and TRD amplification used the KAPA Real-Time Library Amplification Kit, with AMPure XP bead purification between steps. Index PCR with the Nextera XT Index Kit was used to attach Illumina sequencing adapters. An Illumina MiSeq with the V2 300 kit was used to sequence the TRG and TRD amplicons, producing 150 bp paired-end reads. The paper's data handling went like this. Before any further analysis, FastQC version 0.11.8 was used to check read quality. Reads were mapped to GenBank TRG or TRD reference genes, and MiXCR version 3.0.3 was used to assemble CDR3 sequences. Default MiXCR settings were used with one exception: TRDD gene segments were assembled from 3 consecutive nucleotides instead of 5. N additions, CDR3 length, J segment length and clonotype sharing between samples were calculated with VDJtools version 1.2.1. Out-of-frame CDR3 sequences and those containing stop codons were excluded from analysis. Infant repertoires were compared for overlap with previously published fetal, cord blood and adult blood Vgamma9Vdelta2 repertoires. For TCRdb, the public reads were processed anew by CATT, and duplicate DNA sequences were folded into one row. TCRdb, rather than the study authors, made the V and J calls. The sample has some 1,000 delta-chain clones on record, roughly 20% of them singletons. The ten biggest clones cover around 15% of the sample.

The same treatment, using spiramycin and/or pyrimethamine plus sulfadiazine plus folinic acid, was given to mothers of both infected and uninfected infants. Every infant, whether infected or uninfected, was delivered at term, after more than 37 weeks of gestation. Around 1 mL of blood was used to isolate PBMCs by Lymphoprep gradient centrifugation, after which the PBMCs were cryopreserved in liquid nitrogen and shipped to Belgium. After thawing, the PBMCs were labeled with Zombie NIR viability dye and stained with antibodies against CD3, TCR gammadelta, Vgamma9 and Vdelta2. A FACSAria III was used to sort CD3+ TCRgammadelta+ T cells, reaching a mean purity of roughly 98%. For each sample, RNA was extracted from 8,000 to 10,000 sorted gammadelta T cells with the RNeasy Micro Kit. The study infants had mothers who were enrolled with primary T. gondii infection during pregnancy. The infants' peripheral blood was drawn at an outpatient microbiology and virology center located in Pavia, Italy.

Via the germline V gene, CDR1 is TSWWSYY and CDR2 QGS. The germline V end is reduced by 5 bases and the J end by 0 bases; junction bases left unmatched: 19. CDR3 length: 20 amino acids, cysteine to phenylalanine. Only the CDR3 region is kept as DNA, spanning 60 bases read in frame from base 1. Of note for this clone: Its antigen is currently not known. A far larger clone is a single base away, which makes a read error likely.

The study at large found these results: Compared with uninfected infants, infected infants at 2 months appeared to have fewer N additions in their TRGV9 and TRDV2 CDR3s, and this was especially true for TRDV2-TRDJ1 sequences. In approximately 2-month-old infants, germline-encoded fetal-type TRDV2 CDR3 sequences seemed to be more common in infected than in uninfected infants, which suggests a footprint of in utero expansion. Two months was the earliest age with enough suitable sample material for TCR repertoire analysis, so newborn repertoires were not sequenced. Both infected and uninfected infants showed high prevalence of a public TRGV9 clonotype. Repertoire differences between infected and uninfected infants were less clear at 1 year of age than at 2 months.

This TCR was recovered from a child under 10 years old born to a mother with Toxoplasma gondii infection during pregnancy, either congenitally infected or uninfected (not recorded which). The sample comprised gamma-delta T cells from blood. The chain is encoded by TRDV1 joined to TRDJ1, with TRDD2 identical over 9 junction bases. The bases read TGTGCTCTTGGGAAAGAGGCCTTCCTACCGGGGGAGTATTACACCGATAAACTCATCTTT. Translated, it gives CALGKEAFLPGEYYTDKLIF.